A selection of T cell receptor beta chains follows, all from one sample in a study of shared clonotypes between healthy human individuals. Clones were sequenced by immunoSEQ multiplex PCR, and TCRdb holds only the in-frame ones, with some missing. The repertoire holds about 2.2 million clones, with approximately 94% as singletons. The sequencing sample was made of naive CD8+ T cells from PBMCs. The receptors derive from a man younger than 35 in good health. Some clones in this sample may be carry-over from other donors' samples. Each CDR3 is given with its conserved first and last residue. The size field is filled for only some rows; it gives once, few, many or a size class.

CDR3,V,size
CASTVGPSANTGELFF,TRBV9,.
CASSLSSSTSSYEQYF,TRBV27,.
CASSLWIGGKETQYF,TRBV28,.
CASSREGVREAFF,TRBV4-1,.
CASSLTLGSYGYTF,TRBV5-5,.
CASSLGFSYEQYF,TRBV7-9,.
CASSGVRRFF,TRBV11-2,.
CASSLGRIYGYTF,TRBV7-8,.
CASSLDNSGEQFF,TRBV7-9,.
CSVEDNDRNYGYTF,TRBV29-1,.
CASSLGQPNTEAFF,TRBV5-1,.
CASSQLMKGLNEQFF,TRBV18,.
CASSPDRKETQYF,TRBV28,.
CASSYYIQGGGPYNEQFF,TRBV11-2,.
CASSYGGDRGFWPQHF,TRBV6-6,.
CASSLSGQGASDTQYF,TRBV7-9,.
CATSLSAGSDTQYF,TRBV15,.
CASSRQLGYAEAFF,TRBV4-1,.
CASSGWIEGPETDTQYF,TRBV7-9,.
CASRGPGSFSELFF,TRBV7-9,.
CAWSDLFEIPPRGIEAFF,TRBV30,.
CASSLSAGGETDTQYF,TRBV28,.
CASSRRQGTGELFF,TRBV7-8,.
CASSYSGNTIYF,TRBV19,.
CPPGECDNQPQHF,TRBV19,.
CASSLLQGEETQYF,TRBV27,.
CASSPTGAGTEAFF,TRBV9,.
CASSESSGHLAKNIQYF,TRBV6-1,.
CASSLIPTDPQNTEAFF,TRBV7-3,.
CASSLRIGETQYF,TRBV11-2,.
CASSFNLAGAGELFF,TRBV27,once